A single sample is the source of the 17 T cell receptor beta chains below, sequenced in a study of human T cells and chemical hapten exposure (dated by TCRdb to the early 2020s). Libraries were built with RACE. Instrument on record: NextSeq 500. TCRdb reprocessing: public reads trimmed at Q25 with fastp, clones called with MiXCR, in-frame beta chains kept. Every distinct CDR3 protein forms one entry, paired with its most common genes and DNA. Across this sample there are roughly 190,000 distinct CDR3 sequences, with under 25% seen only once. Under 8.5% of the sample comes from the top ten. The time point label corresponds to: patch test 1, 2 weeks after DPC sensitization. What this sample's treatment or condition label stands for: therapeutic diphenylcyclopropenone sensitization with weekly scalp DPC. The sequenced sample was whole blood, obtained in connection with sensitization to the hapten diphenylcyclopropenone (DPC). Source of these receptors: a woman aged 50 to 60 with alopecia areata. Some clones in this sample may be carry-over from other donors' samples.

V and J are TRBV7-8 and TRBJ2-1, with TRBD2 matching over 7 bases. This CDR3 contains 16 residues. The V segment lost 5 bases and the J segment 2 bases; nucleotides outside the gene matches: 9. Germline V CDR1 and CDR2: SGHVS, FQNEAQ. The CDR3 sequence is CASSGGLADPYNEQFF. The CDR3 bases are TGTGCCAGCAGCGGCGGGCTAGCGGACCCCTACAATGAGCAGTTCTTC.

This clonotype was detected a few times. This chain connects TRBV5-1 to TRBJ1-4; no clear D. From germline, CDR1 is SGHRS and CDR2 YFSETQ. Trimming cost V 5 bases and J 4 bases, with 15 bases left between them. The CDR3 consists of 15 residues. Written as DNA, the CDR3 is TGCGCCAGCAGAAAACGACCGGCGCATAATGAAAAACTGTTTTTT. This translates into CASRKRPAHNEKLFF.

In DNA, the CDR3 is TGTGCCACCCGGACAGGAAACACCGGGGAGCTGTTTTTT. This sequence encodes CATRTGNTGELFF. The genes are TRBV12-3 or TRBV12-4 and TRBJ2-2; 7 bases align to TRBD1. J lost 2 bases, V lost 10 bases, and 4 bases had no gene match. The CDR3 has 13 amino acids.

This clonotype was observed a handful of times. The CDR3 DNA sequence: TGCAGTGCCAAACTAGCGGAGAGATACGAGCAGTACTTC. It is translated as CSAKLAERYEQYF. The gene calls are TRBV20-1 and TRBJ2-7, with 8 positions matching TRBD2. Per germline, CDR1 DFQATT and CDR2 SNEGSKA (reference sequence). The CDR3 is 13 amino acids. V lost 6 bases to trimming and J lost 4 bases; unmatched junction nucleotides: 8.

This clonotype has at least ten counts. This chain joins TRBV7-9 and TRBJ1-3; the D gene is possibly TRBD1 (6 bases). The CDR3 consists of 15 residues. CDR1 is SEHNR, CDR2 FQNEAQ, per germline (reference sequence). Trimming cost V 5 bases and J 0 bases, with 11 bases left between them. The CDR3 DNA follows: TGTGCCAGCAGCCCAAGGACAGTCTCTGGAAACACCATATATTTT. This encodes CASSPRTVSGNTIYF.

This clonotype turned up a few times. This chain connects TRBV9 to TRBJ1-5; D unresolved. CDR3 size: 12 residues. Germline V gene data show CDR1 as SGDLS and CDR2 as YYNGEE. V dropped 4 bases and J dropped 5 bases, with 7 bases sitting between them. The CDR3 protein is CASSPPYQPQHF. CDR3 DNA sequence: TGTGCCAGCAGCCCGCCCTATCAGCCCCAGCATTTT.

CDR3 in DNA: TGTGCCAGCAGCCCCCCCCGACGGTTTGGGGAGACCCAGTACTTC. This encodes CASSPPRRFGETQYF. The V gene is TRBV7-9, the J gene TRBJ2-5; no firm D call. This CDR3 has 15 residues. Germline-derived CDR1 and CDR2 are SEHNR and FQNEAQ (reference sequence). V was trimmed by 5 bases and J by 5 bases, leaving 18 bases between them.

The chain employs TRBV9 and TRBJ2-7, with 7 positions matching TRBD1. Looked up from germline, CDR1 is SGDLS and CDR2 is YYNGEE. The CDR3 runs 16 residues. The V gene end was trimmed by 2 bases and the J gene end by 5 bases; junction bases not matched to a gene: 13. The CDR3 protein is CASSVTSGTAFDEQYF. The CDR3 DNA is TGTGCCAGCAGCGTCACTTCTGGGACAGCGTTCGACGAGCAGTACTTC.

This clonotype occurred a few times. The chain carries TRBV5-6 and TRBJ1-6; D perhaps matches TRBD1 (5 bases). Trimming pared 1 base from V and 13 bases from J, leaving 9 bases between. The CDR3 is made up of 12 amino acids. The V gene's germline CDR1 is SGHDT and CDR2 YYEEEE. The CDR3 DNA sequence: TGTGCCAGCAGCTTGAGGGCAGGGCCCCTCCACTTT. This sequence encodes CASSLRAGPLHF.

The chain recombines TRBV9 with TRBJ2-5; TRBD2 matches at 10 bases. Looked up from germline, CDR1 is SGDLS and CDR2 is YYNGEE. This CDR3 region has 15 residues. V was pared by 4 bases and J by 5 bases, with 8 bases of the junction left unmatched. CDR3 residues: CASSIQPGLAETQYF. CDR3 bases: TGTGCCAGCAGCATCCAGCCGGGACTAGCGGAGACCCAGTACTTC.

This clonotype showed up just a few times. The rearrangement uses TRBV5-1 and TRBJ2-7, with TRBD1 matching over 7 bases. Germline-derived CDR1 and CDR2 are SGHRS and YFSETQ. This CDR3 spans 16 amino acids. V shed 4 bases and J 1 base; nucleotides not matched to a gene: 11. CDR3 in DNA: TGCGCCAGCAGCCAACCCCCGACAGGGAGATCCTACGAGCAGTACTTC. Its translation is CASSQPPTGRSYEQYF.

This clonotype was seen more than once but under ten times. The chain joins TRBV5-1 to TRBJ2-1; 7 nucleotides line up with TRBD2. CDR1 SGHRS and CDR2 YFSETQ come from the germline V gene. Trimming took 2 bases from V and 6 from J; bases not matched to a gene: 5. The CDR3 loop spans 14 amino acids. The CDR3 loop is CASSFTSDINEQFF. CDR3 coding DNA: TGCGCCAGCAGCTTCACTAGCGATATCAATGAGCAGTTCTTC.

This clonotype has only a few counts. The DNA for the CDR3 is TGTGCCAGCAGTTTAGGGACTAGAGGAGATACGCAGTATTTT. This translates into CASSLGTRGDTQYF. J is TRBJ2-3 and V is TRBV12-3 or TRBV12-4; 7 bases line up with TRBD2. V lost 1 base to trimming and J lost 5 bases; unmatched junction nucleotides: 3. The CDR3 extends over 14 amino acids.

The J gene is TRBJ2-3, the V gene TRBV6-5, with 8 bases identical to TRBD2. The CDR3 is made up of 17 amino acids. From germline, CDR1 is MNHEY and CDR2 SVGAGI. The junction had 12 bases not matched to a gene; V was cut back by 6 bases and J by 1 base. DNA for the CDR3: TGTGCCAGCAGCCGCCTAAGTATCGGGGGGGGCACAGATACGCAGTATTTT. This translates into CASSRLSIGGGTDTQYF.

The J gene is TRBJ2-2, the V gene TRBV11-3; perhaps TRBD1 as D (6 bases). V was clipped by 5 bases and J by 4 bases, with 14 bases between them. Germline assignment: CDR1 SGHNT and CDR2 YENEEA. The CDR3 runs to 15 residues. The CDR3 loop is CASSTGTPSTGELFF. The CDR3, as DNA: TGTGCCAGCAGCACCGGGACACCTTCCACCGGGGAGCTGTTTTTT.

This clonotype was observed a handful of times. The chain is built from TRBV29-1 and TRBJ1-4; tentative D call: TRBD1 (6 bases). Germline V gene data show CDR1 as SQVTM and CDR2 as ANQGSEA. V gave up 4 bases and J gave up 4 bases, with 10 bases separating them. This CDR3 comprises 13 residues. The CDR3 here is CSVGVDSNEKLFF. DNA for the CDR3: TGCAGCGTTGGGGTGGACAGTAATGAAAAACTGTTTTTT.

This clonotype was observed a handful of times. This chain uses TRBV10-3 with TRBJ1-1, with D uncertain. Trimming shortened V by 2 bases and J by 1 base, and 11 bases separated the two germline ends. The CDR3 is 15 amino acids. Germline V gene data show CDR1 as ENHRY and CDR2 as SYGVKD. CDR3 in DNA: TGTGCCATCAGTGAGCTGGCGAAACCGAACACTGAAGCTTTCTTT. Encoded protein: CAISELAKPNTEAFF.